Included here is one T cell receptor (beta chain) sequence, with context. This clone was seen repeatedly, ten times or more. The clone's antigen remains unknown. Qualities for individual bases were not recorded, and no much larger clone is one base off. This sample is part of a study of metastatic and nonmetastatic thyroid tumors (dated by TCRdb to 2018 to 2021). About the full investigation: Repertoires from peripheral blood and from tumor or nodule tissue samples of malignant and benign thyroid patients were compared.

Study-wide conclusions, independent of this receptor: In both blood and tumor samples, malignant tumors were reported to have significantly higher TCR beta diversity than benign nodules.

The library relied on PCR. This sample was sequenced with an Illumina HiSeq 4000. High-throughput sequencing was used to profile the TCR beta-chain CDR3 region of every patient. From the authors' description of their analysis: A classifier to discriminate distant-metastatic papillary thyroid cancer patients was built from CDR3 differences across clinicopathological groups. Repertoire diversity was assessed with the Shannon index, and tumor-blood repertoire similarity with the Morisita-Horn index. TCRdb applied fastp at Q25 and MiXCR to the public reads, then kept only in-frame beta chains. TCRdb, rather than the study authors, made the V and J calls. The sample has some 31,000 clones on record, approximately 7.4% of them singletons. Of the sample, just under 45% is held by the ten largest clones. No patient had received any treatment before thyroid surgery. The study retrospectively analysed patient clinical samples collected from the early 2010s to the late 2010s using T-cell receptor beta sequencing.

The specimen was blood. This receptor was identified in a female donor with papillary thyroid cancer or a benign thyroid nodule (not recorded which). Some clones in this sample may be carry-over from other donors' samples.

The DNA sequence is as follows: TGCAGTGCTAGAGGGACAGGGGGCTATGAAAAACTGTTTTTT. Its amino acids are CSARGTGGYEKLFF. The sequence links TRBV20-1 to TRBJ1-4, with TRBD1 identical over 11 junction bases. The CDR3 runs 14 residues from the cysteine to the phenylalanine. Kept here is only the CDR3 DNA, which spans 42 bases and is read in frame from base 1. The germline V gene (reference sequence) sets CDR1 to DFQATT and CDR2 to SNEGSKA. Germline trimming amounts to 1 base on V and 6 bases on J, with 1 as the count of junction bases outside the gene matches.